This TCR beta chain was sequenced for a study of shared clonotypes between healthy human individuals (dated by TCRdb to 2020 to 2022). Broadly, across the study: The cohort comprised a couple of women and three men aged 18 to 49 years. For each donor, CD4 naive and CD4 memory were each run on three plates, CD8 naive on two plates, and CD8 memory on one plate. To estimate repertoire size and how much clonotype sharing occurs between individuals, the study deeply sequenced the blood TCR repertoires of roughly 5 healthy adults. Different laboratories and diverse techniques were used to prepare libraries and sequence TCR repertoires, to increase sequencing depth and limit assay-specific biases. Each donor's leukapheresis produced roughly between about 0.9 and 9.5 billion PBMCs. The investigation overall reported the following: Incomplete sequencing was indicated by rarefaction of sorted-subset datasets, despite the large sequencing depth. Pairwise subsampling led to the expectation that sequencing depth would affect the degree of clonotype sharing among donors. The genetic and exposure-history diversity represented was limited by the small number of donors. Only blood was sampled, and tissue TCR repertoires likely differ from those in blood. Naive subsets generally had larger estimated clonotype richness than memory subsets. Higher generation probabilities were observed for clonotypes shared by all four sorted-subset donors than for non-shared clonotypes. When several donors were compared, the shared fraction of clonotypes was 5% to 6.5% for naive CD4, roughly 3.3% for naive CD8, roughly 2.5% for memory CD4, and about 0.36% for memory CD8.

Using the deep immunoSEQ assay, multiplex PCR amplified TCR CDR3 regions from genomic DNA. Extracted genomic DNA from each cell subset was spread evenly across all wells of several immunoSEQ 96-well plates, with each plate serving as a replicate. For sorted subsets, each replicate PCR was loaded with roughly 0.2 ug genomic DNA, equivalent to about 30,000 T cell genomes. Purified libraries were measured with a Qubit 3.0 fluorometer, size-checked on a Bioanalyzer 2100, and measured again with the KAPA Library Quantification kit. Each immunoSEQ 96-well plate was sequenced on its own single-read 150-cycle Illumina NextSeq 550 flow cell. The study's own analysis went as follows. Because the immunoSEQ output held only junctional sequences and lacked quality scores, the filtering could not match the filtering applied to full-length reads. To assign V/J genes and CDR3, sequences were annotated using PyIR, a Python wrapper for IgBLAST v1.9, with IMGT germline references. Reads with weak V/J assignments (E-value above 1e-6), missing CDR3, stop codons, out-of-frame junctions, or ambiguous translated residues were removed. A V3J clonotype was defined by an identical inferred V gene, J gene, and CDR3 amino acid sequence. To compute the percentage overlap between repertoires, the number of shared unique clonotypes was divided by the size of the smaller repertoire. Three approaches were used to assess repertoire richness: RTK rarefaction, the Chao1 estimator, and Recon v2.1 estimates of unobserved clonotypes. Generation probabilities for all TCRbeta clonotypes obtained by the gDNA method from a handful of donors were computed using OLGA. TCRdb carries this immuneACCESS record with in-frame sequences only. Its versions omit some clonotypes, under half of them owing to an unresolved V gene in the studies checked, with the rest unexplained. V and J calls and clone size are given by that table; D and trimming were obtained from the DNA. The sample has millions of clones on record, 93% of them singletons. The ten largest clonotypes hold around 1.7% of the sample.

V is cut back by 5 bases and J by 4 bases, with 6 bases in the junction unmatched. For CDR1 and CDR2, the germline V gene (reference sequence) lists LNHDA and SQIVND. Reading from cysteine to phenylalanine, the CDR3 counts 14 amino acids. The CDR3 DNA has 42 bases and is translated from base 1. CD8 naive samples consisted of CD45RO-negative cells that were positively selected for CCR7, yielding a CD45RA+CCR7+ population without TemRA cells. Healthy HIV-negative adults with no recently reported acute infections or vaccinations were included as donors. Every donor was a Caucasian adult living in Nashville, Tennessee, USA. Blood was collected by leukapheresis, and PBMCs were isolated by Ficoll-Histopaque density gradient centrifugation and then cryopreserved in liquid nitrogen vapor phase. Analytical flow cytometry was used to check the purity and quantity of every magnetically sorted T cell population. Genomic DNA was isolated from every sorted fraction and measured by UV absorbance on a Nanodrop 2000c.

This clone was detected only once. Its binding antigen is unknown. Per-base quality was not reported, and no clone a single base away is much larger than it. At the DNA level, this CDR3 is encoded by other sequences in the same sample as well. This sequence uses TRBV19 and TRBJ1-2, with 8 bases aligning to TRBD1. This receptor was taken from a man younger than 30 in good health. Some clones in this sample may be carry-over from other donors' samples. Sequencing used naive CD8+ T cells from PBMCs. The sample's cell subset or site label, decoded: CD45RA+CCR7+. The sequenced DNA is TGTGCCAGTAGTCCCAGGGGGCTAGGCTATGGCTACACCTTC. The encoded protein is CASSPRGLGYGYTF.